This is a list of T cell receptor beta chains from one sample in a study of graft-versus-host responses after intestinal transplantation. Here immunoSEQ multiplex PCR was the method, and the copy in TCRdb shows in-frame clones only, minus some. The sample holds about 4,600 clones, over 25% seen once. The sequencing used alloreactive CD4+ T cells from a mixed lymphocyte reaction culture, collected before intestinal transplant. The receptor set was obtained from a human patient who received an intestinal transplant. CDR3s include the opening cysteine and the closing phenylalanine or tryptophan. Each record gives: clone size, J gene, V gene, D gene, CDR3 protein, CDR3 DNA. A D gene is named only where the DNA matches it firmly. Some rows have no size entry. The others give once, few or many, or a class for an expanded clone.

abundance: few
j_gene: TRBJ1-6
v_gene: TRBV7-3
d_gene: TRBD1
CDR3aa: CASSATGTMGSPLHF
CDR3nt: TGTGCCAGCAGCGCGACAGGGACGATGGGGTCACCCCTCCACTTT

abundance: few
j_gene: TRBJ1-2
v_gene: TRBV5-4
d_gene: NA
CDR3aa: CASSTRGWYGYTF
CDR3nt: TGTGCCAGCAGCACCCGGGGGTGGTATGGCTACACCTTC

abundance: few
j_gene: TRBJ1-3
v_gene: TRBV19
d_gene: NA
CDR3aa: CASSPGYSGNTIYF
CDR3nt: TGTGCCAGTAGTCCAGGCTACTCTGGAAACACCATATATTTT

abundance: NA
j_gene: TRBJ2-1
v_gene: TRBV5-1
d_gene: TRBD2
CDR3aa: CASSLGLAGGEQFF
CDR3nt: TGCGCCAGCAGCTTGGGACTAGCGGGCGGTGAGCAGTTCTTC

abundance: NA
j_gene: TRBJ1-1
v_gene: TRBV6-5
d_gene: NA
CDR3aa: CASSSRTTNTEAFF
CDR3nt: TGTGCCAGCAGTTCCAGGACCACGAACACTGAAGCTTTCTTT

abundance: few
j_gene: TRBJ1-2
v_gene: TRBV19
d_gene: TRBD1
CDR3aa: CASSIAGGPGHGYGYTF
CDR3nt: TGTGCCAGTAGTATCGCAGGGGGCCCGGGGCATGGGTATGGCTACACCTTC

abundance: few
j_gene: TRBJ2-4
v_gene: TRBV11-2
d_gene: TRBD2
CDR3aa: CASSLERAGVKNIQYF
CDR3nt: TGTGCCAGCAGCTTAGAGCGAGCGGGAGTCAAAAACATTCAGTACTTC

abundance: few
j_gene: TRBJ1-5
v_gene: TRBV15
d_gene: NA
CDR3aa: CATSRVEGLNQPQHF
CDR3nt: TGTGCCACCAGCAGAGTTGAGGGTCTCAATCAGCCCCAGCATTTT

abundance: NA
j_gene: TRBJ1-5
v_gene: TRBV6-5
d_gene: NA
CDR3aa: CASSYLVGGVQPQHF
CDR3nt: TGTGCCAGCAGTTACTTAGTGGGGGGTGTGCAGCCCCAGCATTTT

abundance: medium-sized
j_gene: TRBJ2-7
v_gene: TRBV28
d_gene: TRBD2
CDR3aa: CASSSDSGGTYEQYF
CDR3nt: TGTGCCAGCAGTTCCGATAGCGGGGGTACCTACGAGCAGTACTTC

abundance: NA
j_gene: TRBJ2-5
v_gene: TRBV6-5
d_gene: TRBD2
CDR3aa: CASSYIGGRETQYF
CDR3nt: TGTGCCAGCAGTTATATCGGCGGGAGGGAGACCCAGTACTTC

abundance: NA
j_gene: TRBJ2-5
v_gene: TRBV20-1
d_gene: NA
CDR3aa: CSALQETQYF
CDR3nt: TGCAGTGCTCTTCAAGAGACCCAGTACTTC

abundance: few
j_gene: TRBJ2-4
v_gene: TRBV2
d_gene: NA
CDR3aa: CASSRQGAGGNIQYF
CDR3nt: TGTGCCAGCAGTCGACAGGGGGCGGGGGGGAACATTCAGTACTTC

abundance: few
j_gene: TRBJ2-5
v_gene: TRBV9
d_gene: NA
CDR3aa: CASSVASTIQETQYF
CDR3nt: TGTGCCAGCAGCGTAGCATCTACCATCCAAGAGACCCAGTACTTC

abundance: NA
j_gene: TRBJ2-5
v_gene: TRBV2
d_gene: NA
CDR3aa: CASSEASGETQYF
CDR3nt: TGTGCCAGCAGTGAAGCTAGTGGAGAGACCCAGTACTTC

abundance: medium-sized
j_gene: TRBJ2-1
v_gene: TRBV6-5
d_gene: TRBD2
CDR3aa: CASRLAGGPYNEQFF
CDR3nt: TGTGCCAGCAGGTTAGCGGGGGGCCCCTACAATGAGCAGTTCTTC

abundance: NA
j_gene: TRBJ2-3
v_gene: TRBV6-5
d_gene: TRBD1
CDR3aa: CASRSGTGGTDTQYF
CDR3nt: TGTGCCAGCAGGTCCGGGACAGGGGGCACAGATACGCAGTATTTT

abundance: medium-sized
j_gene: TRBJ2-7
v_gene: TRBV6-1
d_gene: NA
CDR3aa: CASRTGPLTYEQYF
CDR3nt: TGTGCCAGCAGGACGGGACCGTTAACTTACGAGCAGTACTTC

abundance: NA
j_gene: TRBJ2-7
v_gene: TRBV5-3
d_gene: NA
CDR3aa: CASSYLNEQYF
CDR3nt: TGTGCCAGCAGTTACCTTAACGAGCAGTACTTC

abundance: few
j_gene: TRBJ1-3
v_gene: TRBV2
d_gene: NA
CDR3aa: CASSGAGPGNTIYF
CDR3nt: TGTGCCAGCAGTGGAGCCGGACCTGGAAACACCATATATTTT

abundance: NA
j_gene: TRBJ2-3
v_gene: TRBV23-1
d_gene: NA
CDR3aa: CASSHPRDTQYF
CDR3nt: TGCGCCAGCAGTCACCCCAGGGATACGCAGTATTTT

abundance: once
j_gene: TRBJ2-1
v_gene: TRBV6-5
d_gene: NA
CDR3aa: CASSYEARNNEQFF
CDR3nt: TGTGCCAGCAGTTACGAAGCCCGTAACAATGAGCAGTTCTTC

abundance: NA
j_gene: TRBJ1-1
v_gene: TRBV7-3
d_gene: NA
CDR3aa: CASSLSAGMNTEAFF
CDR3nt: TGTGCCAGCAGCTTAAGCGCAGGCATGAACACTGAAGCTTTCTTT

abundance: few
j_gene: TRBJ1-2
v_gene: TRBV6-5
d_gene: TRBD1
CDR3aa: CASSPDRDYGYTF
CDR3nt: TGTGCCAGCAGTCCCGACAGGGACTATGGCTACACCTTC

abundance: NA
j_gene: TRBJ2-3
v_gene: TRBV14
d_gene: TRBD2
CDR3aa: CASSQDQLALDTQYF
CDR3nt: TGTGCCAGCAGCCAAGATCAACTAGCGTTAGATACGCAGTATTTT

abundance: NA
j_gene: TRBJ1-2
v_gene: TRBV4-3
d_gene: NA
CDR3aa: CASSRDGTEGSYTF
CDR3nt: TGCGCCAGCAGCCGGGACGGGACGGAGGGTAGCTACACCTTC

abundance: NA
j_gene: TRBJ2-5
v_gene: TRBV2
d_gene: TRBD2
CDR3aa: CASKLAGFQETQYF
CDR3nt: TGTGCCAGCAAGCTAGCGGGGTTCCAAGAGACCCAGTACTTC

abundance: few
j_gene: TRBJ2-3
v_gene: TRBV6-9
d_gene: NA
CDR3aa: CASQLTFSTDTQYF
CDR3nt: TGTGCCAGCCAGCTGACTTTTAGCACAGATACGCAGTATTTT